The 5 T cell receptor beta chains reported below all come from one sample, sequenced in a study of shared clonotypes between healthy human individuals. The assay was immunoSEQ multiplex PCR, and TCRdb's table has in-frame clones only and misses some. The table shows about 470,000 clones, with roughly 80% occurring only once. The sample taken for sequencing was PBMCs. The origin of the receptors is a middle-aged woman in good health. Some clones in this sample may be carry-over from other donors' samples.

The genes are TRBV14 and TRBJ2-1; D perhaps matches TRBD1 (6 bases). The CDR3 contains 17 residues. V dropped 5 bases and J dropped 7 bases, with 24 bases sitting between them. Germline CDR1 reads SGHDN; CDR2 reads FVKESK. The CDR3 here is CASSKVPGQARGNEQFF. In nucleotides, the CDR3 is TGTGCCAGCAGCAAAGTACCGGGACAAGCGAGAGGAAATGAGCAGTTCTTC.

CDR3 amino acids: CASSFSGSGRETQYF. The DNA of the CDR3 is TGTGCCAGCAGCTTTAGCGGGAGTGGGCGAGAGACCCAGTACTTC. This chain connects TRBV5-4 to TRBJ2-5; TRBD2 matches at 9 bases. V was pared by 2 bases and J by 4 bases, with 6 bases of the junction left unmatched. The CDR3 extends over 15 amino acids. CDR1 is SGHNT, CDR2 YYREEE, per germline (reference sequence).

The CDR3 DNA reads as TGTGCCAGCAGTGAGGAGTTAGCGGTTGGTCGGGAGCAGTACTTC. Its protein product is CASSEELAVGREQYF. V gene TRBV2 combines with J gene TRBJ2-7, with D possibly matching TRBD2 (6 bases). The CDR3 has 15 amino acids. In germline, CDR1 is SNHLY, CDR2 FYNNEI. Trimming pared 3 bases from V and 7 bases from J, leaving 19 bases between.

J is TRBJ1-5 and V is TRBV21-1. TRBV21-1 is tagged as a pseudogene. The CDR3 length is 19 residues. CDR3 sequence reads: CASSKMSPGAGRSNQPQHF. DNA for the CDR3: TGTGCCAGCAGCAAAATGTCGCCGGGGGCAGGGCGTAGCAATCAGCCCCAGCATTTT.

With respect to this clone: One junction end does not reproduce the germline sequence, and a read error may be involved. This chain joins TRBV7-9 and TRBJ2-2; D remains ambiguous. Germline lookup yields CDR1 SEHNR and CDR2 FQNEAQ (reference sequence). The CDR3 is 13 residues long. The CDR3 here is CASSRPTGGELFF. CDR3 in DNA: TGCGCCAGCAGCCGGCCTACTGGCGGGGAGCTGTTTTTT.